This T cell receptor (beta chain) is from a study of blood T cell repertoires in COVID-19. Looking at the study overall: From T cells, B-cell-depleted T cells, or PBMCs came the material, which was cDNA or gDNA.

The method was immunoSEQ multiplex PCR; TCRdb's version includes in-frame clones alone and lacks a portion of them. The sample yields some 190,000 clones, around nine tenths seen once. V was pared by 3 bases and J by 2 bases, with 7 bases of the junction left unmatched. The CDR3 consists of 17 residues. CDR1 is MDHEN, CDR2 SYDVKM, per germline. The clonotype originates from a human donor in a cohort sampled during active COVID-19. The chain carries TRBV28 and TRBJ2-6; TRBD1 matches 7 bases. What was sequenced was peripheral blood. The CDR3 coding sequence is TGTGCCAGCAGTTTCCGGACAGGTTCCCCTGGGGCCAACGTCCTGACTTTC. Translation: CASSFRTGSPGANVLTF.